This TCR beta chain was captured in a study of post-analysis software for immune sequencing data. CDR1 is SEHNR and CDR2 is FQNEAQ in the germline V gene (reference sequence). The CDR3 has 13 residues. V lost 5 bases and J 3 bases, leaving 11 bases between the germline ends. Concerning this clonotype itself: What it recognizes is unknown.

Every TCR beta cDNA library bore unique molecular identifiers. One entry per CDR3 protein, called by TCRdb with MiXCR from the PCR reads. The sample records 750,000 to 950,000 distinct CDR3 sequences, roughly 58% being singletons. Study-level findings and limits: The study found significantly lower normalized Chao1 diversity in multiple sclerosis patients than in controls. Compared with controls, patients had more of about 5 TRBV segments, including TRBV5-6, TRBV5-1 and TRBV20-1.

The TCR comes from a girl aged 10-17 years with multiple sclerosis. This chain joins TRBV7-9 and TRBJ2-7, with D possibly being TRBD1 (5 bases). What was sequenced was blood. The CDR3 DNA is TGTGCCAGCAGCACGACAGTTAACTACGAGCAGTACTTC. This sequence encodes CASSTTVNYEQYF.